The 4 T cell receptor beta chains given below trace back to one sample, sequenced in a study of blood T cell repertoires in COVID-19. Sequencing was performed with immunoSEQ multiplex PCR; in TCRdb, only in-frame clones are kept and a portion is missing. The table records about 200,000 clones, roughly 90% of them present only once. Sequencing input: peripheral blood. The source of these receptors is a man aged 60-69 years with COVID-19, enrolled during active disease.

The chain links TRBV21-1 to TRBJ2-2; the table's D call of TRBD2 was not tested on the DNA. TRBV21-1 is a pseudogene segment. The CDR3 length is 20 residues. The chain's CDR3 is CASSKPSGLTERGNTGELFF. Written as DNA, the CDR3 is TGTGCCAGCAGCAAACCATCGGGACTCACGGAGAGGGGGAACACCGGGGAGCTGTTTTTT.

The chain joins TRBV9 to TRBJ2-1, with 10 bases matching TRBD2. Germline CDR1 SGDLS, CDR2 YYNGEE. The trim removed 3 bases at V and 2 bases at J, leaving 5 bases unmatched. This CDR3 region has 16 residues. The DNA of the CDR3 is TGTGCCAGCAGCGCGGTTCTAGCGGGGGCCTACAATGAGCAGTTCTTC. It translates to CASSAVLAGAYNEQFF.

CDR3 sequence (DNA): TGTGCCAGCAGTTTATCGACAGGGGGCAGGAACGAGCAGTACTTC. Translation gives CASSLSTGGRNEQYF. The gene calls are TRBV27 and TRBJ2-7, with 10 bases that match TRBD1. Looked up from germline, CDR1 is MNHEY and CDR2 is SMNVEV (reference sequence). J was trimmed by 5 bases and V by 0 bases; bases with no gene match: 4. The CDR3 is made up of 15 amino acids.

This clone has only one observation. CDR3 nucleotide sequence: TGTGCCAGCAGTTACTCGAGACAGGGTCGTAATTCACCCCTCCACTTT. It encodes CASSYSRQGRNSPLHF. The chain is built from TRBV6-5 and TRBJ1-6; 7 bases match TRBD1. Losses at the gene ends were 0 bases for V and 6 bases for J; bases not matched to a gene: 5. The CDR3 runs to 16 residues. Germline CDR1 is MNHEY and CDR2 is SVGAGI.